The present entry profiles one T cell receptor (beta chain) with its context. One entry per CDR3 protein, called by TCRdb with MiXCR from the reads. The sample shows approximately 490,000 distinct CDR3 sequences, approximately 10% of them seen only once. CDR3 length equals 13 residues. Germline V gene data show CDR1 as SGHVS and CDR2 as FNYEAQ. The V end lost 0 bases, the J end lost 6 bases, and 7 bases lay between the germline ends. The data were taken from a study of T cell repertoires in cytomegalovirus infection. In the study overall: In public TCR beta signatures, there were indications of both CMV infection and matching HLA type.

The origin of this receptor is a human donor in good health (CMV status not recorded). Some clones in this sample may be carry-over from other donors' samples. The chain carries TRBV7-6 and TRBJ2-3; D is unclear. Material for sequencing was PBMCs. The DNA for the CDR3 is TGTGCCAGCAGCTTAGCCGCCAAGGATACGCAGTATTTT. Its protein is CASSLAAKDTQYF.